This is a list of T cell receptor beta chains from one sample in a study of cytomegalovirus exposure and HLA in healthy donors. The data were produced by immunoSEQ multiplex PCR, yet TCRdb's version contains in-frame clones alone and is incomplete. The sample consists of 150,000 to 250,000 clones, around 79% of them appearing once. The sequencing sample was made of PBMCs. The receptors originated from a girl aged 10 to 17 in good health and CMV-seropositive. Both conserved end residues are part of each CDR3. The order of the fields is V gene, D gene, J gene, clone size, CDR3 protein, CDR3 DNA. The D gene is left open where the match is weak. Only some rows state a clone size, as once, few, many or a class for expanded clones.

V gene: TRBV12-5
D gene: -
J gene: TRBJ2-5
clone size: few
CDR3 protein: CASGLVLFGLGRRTQETQYF
CDR3 DNA: TGTGCTAGTGGTTTGGTACTATTCGGACTTGGACGGCGGACCCAAGAGACCCAGTACTTC

V gene: TRBV7-9
D gene: -
J gene: TRBJ1-4
clone size: -
CDR3 protein: CSSSFRGRGDEKLFF
CDR3 DNA: TGTTCCAGCAGCTTTCGGGGGAGAGGGGATGAAAAACTGTTTTTT

V gene: TRBV6-5
D gene: TRBD2
J gene: TRBJ2-5
clone size: -
CDR3 protein: CASSSTSGLTETQYF
CDR3 DNA: TGTGCCAGCAGTTCCACTAGCGGACTCACGGAGACCCAGTACTTC

V gene: TRBV30
D gene: TRBD2
J gene: TRBJ2-5
clone size: -
CDR3 protein: CAVTSGAAGTQYF
CDR3 DNA: TGTGCCGTGACTAGCGGGGCCGCGGGGACCCAGTACTTC

V gene: TRBV5-1
D gene: -
J gene: TRBJ2-2
clone size: -
CDR3 protein: CASSLGQNTGELFF
CDR3 DNA: TGCGCCAGCAGCTTGGGACAGAACACCGGGGAGCTGTTTTTT

V gene: TRBV6-4
D gene: TRBD2
J gene: TRBJ2-2
clone size: few
CDR3 protein: CASSDSAGEAGELFF
CDR3 DNA: TGTGCCAGCAGTGACAGTGCGGGGGAGGCCGGGGAGCTGTTTTTT

V gene: TRBV7-9
D gene: TRBD1
J gene: TRBJ1-1
clone size: -
CDR3 protein: CASSSRTGANTEAFF
CDR3 DNA: TGTGCCAGCAGCTCCAGGACAGGGGCAAACACTGAAGCTTTCTTT

V gene: TRBV4-3
D gene: -
J gene: TRBJ2-7
clone size: -
CDR3 protein: CASSQVFAGSYEQYF
CDR3 DNA: TGCGCCAGCAGCCAAGTTTTCGCAGGCTCCTACGAGCAGTACTTC

V gene: TRBV4-1
D gene: -
J gene: TRBJ2-3
clone size: -
CDR3 protein: CASSQGGTDTDTQYF
CDR3 DNA: TGCGCCAGCAGCCAAGGTGGGACTGATACAGATACGCAGTATTTT

V gene: TRBV7-9
D gene: -
J gene: TRBJ1-1
clone size: -
CDR3 protein: CASSITAGNAEAFF
CDR3 DNA: TGTGCCAGCAGCATCACAGCGGGAAACGCTGAAGCTTTCTTT